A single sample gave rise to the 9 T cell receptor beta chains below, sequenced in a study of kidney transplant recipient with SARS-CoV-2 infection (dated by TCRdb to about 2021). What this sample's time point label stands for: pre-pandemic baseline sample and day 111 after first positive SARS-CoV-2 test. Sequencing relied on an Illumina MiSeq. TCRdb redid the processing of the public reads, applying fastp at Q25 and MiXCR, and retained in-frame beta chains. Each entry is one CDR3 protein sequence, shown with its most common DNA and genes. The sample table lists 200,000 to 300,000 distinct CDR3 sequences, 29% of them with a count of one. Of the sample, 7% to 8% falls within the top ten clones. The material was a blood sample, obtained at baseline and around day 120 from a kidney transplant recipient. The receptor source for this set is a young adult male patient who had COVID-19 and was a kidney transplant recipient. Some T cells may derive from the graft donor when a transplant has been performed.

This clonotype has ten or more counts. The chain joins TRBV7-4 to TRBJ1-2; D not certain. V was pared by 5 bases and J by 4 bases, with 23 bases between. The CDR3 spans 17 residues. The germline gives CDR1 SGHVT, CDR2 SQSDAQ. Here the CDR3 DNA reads TGTGCCAGCAGCCCTACTAGTTCAGCTCGAAAGACCTATGGCTACACCTTC. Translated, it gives CASSPTSSARKTYGYTF.

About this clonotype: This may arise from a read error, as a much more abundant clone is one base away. The CDR3 nucleotides read TGTACCACCAGTGATCAGGGAATGGCCTATGGCTACACCTTC. Protein sequence: CTTSDQGMAYGYTF. The rearrangement links TRBV24-1 to TRBJ1-2, with D possibly being TRBD1 (5 bases). CDR1 is KGHDR and CDR2 is SFDVKD in the germline V gene. The length of the CDR3 is 14 residues.

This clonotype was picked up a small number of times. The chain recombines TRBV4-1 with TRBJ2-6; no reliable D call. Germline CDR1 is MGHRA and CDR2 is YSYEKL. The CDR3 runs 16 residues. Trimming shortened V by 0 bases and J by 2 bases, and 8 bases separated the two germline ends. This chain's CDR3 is CASSQDSEPGANVLTF. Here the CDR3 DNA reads TGCGCCAGCAGCCAAGATTCAGAGCCTGGGGCCAACGTCCTGACTTTC.

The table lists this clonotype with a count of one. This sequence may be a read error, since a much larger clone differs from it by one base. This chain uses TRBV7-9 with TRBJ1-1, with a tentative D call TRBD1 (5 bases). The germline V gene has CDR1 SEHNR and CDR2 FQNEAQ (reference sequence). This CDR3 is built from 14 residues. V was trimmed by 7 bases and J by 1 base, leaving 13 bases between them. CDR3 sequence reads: CASNRQLGNTEAFF. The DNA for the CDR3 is TGTGCCAGCAACAGACAGCTGGGGAACACTGAAGCTTTCTTT.

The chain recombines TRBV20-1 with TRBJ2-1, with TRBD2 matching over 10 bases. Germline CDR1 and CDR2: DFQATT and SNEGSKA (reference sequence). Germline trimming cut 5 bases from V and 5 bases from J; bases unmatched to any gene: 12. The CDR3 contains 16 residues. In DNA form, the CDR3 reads TGCAGTGCTGGCCCATCCACTAGCGGGAATAACAATGAGCAGTTCTTC. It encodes CSAGPSTSGNNNEQFF.

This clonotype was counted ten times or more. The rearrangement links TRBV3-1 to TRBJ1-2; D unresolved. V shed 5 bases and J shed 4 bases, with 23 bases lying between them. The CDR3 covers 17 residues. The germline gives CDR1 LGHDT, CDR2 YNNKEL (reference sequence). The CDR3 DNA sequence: TGTGCCAGCAGCTTTGAGCACACCCTTCGAAAGACCTATGGCTACACCTTC. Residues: CASSFEHTLRKTYGYTF.

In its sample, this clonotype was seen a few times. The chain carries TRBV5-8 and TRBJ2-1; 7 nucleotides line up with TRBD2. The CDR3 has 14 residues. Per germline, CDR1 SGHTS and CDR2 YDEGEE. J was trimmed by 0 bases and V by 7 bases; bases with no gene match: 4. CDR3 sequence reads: CASLRTSSYNEQFF. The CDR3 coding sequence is TGTGCCAGCCTGAGGACTAGCTCCTACAATGAGCAGTTCTTC.

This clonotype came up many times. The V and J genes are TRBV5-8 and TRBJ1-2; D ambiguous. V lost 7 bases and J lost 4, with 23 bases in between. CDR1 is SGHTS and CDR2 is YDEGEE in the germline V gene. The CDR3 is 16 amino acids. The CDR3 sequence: CASCHPHPRKTYGYTF. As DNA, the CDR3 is TGTGCCAGCTGCCATCCTCATCCACGAAAGACCTATGGCTACACCTTC.

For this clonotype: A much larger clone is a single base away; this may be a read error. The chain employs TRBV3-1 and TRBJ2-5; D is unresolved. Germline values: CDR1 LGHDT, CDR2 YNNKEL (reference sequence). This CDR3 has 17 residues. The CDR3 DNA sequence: TGTGCCGGCAGCATAGGGCATCCCATTTCTTTCTCTGAGACCCAGTACTTC. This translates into CAGSIGHPISFSETQYF.